This TCR beta chain came from a study of blood T cell repertoires in COVID-19. CDR3 size: 11 residues. V was cut by 3 bases and J by 9 bases, with 9 bases left in between. Original processing notes: Quantification of nucleated cells was approximated via reference gene primer amplification. Generated by immunoSEQ multiplex PCR, the TCRdb table keeps only in-frame clones and is missing some. V and J calls plus clone size are reproduced from that table; the DNA served to infer D and trimming. The sample has around 120,000 clones; 80% to 90% are singletons. The sequence derives from an older man with active or convalescent COVID-19. The sample comprised peripheral blood. V gene TRBV12-3 or TRBV12-4 combines with J gene TRBJ2-7, with D perhaps matching TRBD2 (6 bases). CDR3 sequence: CASSFGGVQYF. The CDR3 DNA reads TGTGCCAGCAGTTTCGGCGGGGTGCAGTACTTC.